This record concerns one T cell receptor (beta chain) sequence. The junction departs from the called germline gene at one end, perhaps through a read error. This sample was taken from a study of blood T cell repertoires in COVID-19. Study-level background: T cells, B-cell-depleted T cells, or PBMCs supplied cDNA or gDNA.

Methods used by the authors: Amplification of reference gene primers provided the estimated nucleated cell counts. TCRdb's table, derived via immunoSEQ multiplex PCR, lists solely in-frame clones and lacks some. The DNA gave D and trimming, while V, J and clone size come from that table. This table has roughly 14,000 clones, about four fifths appearing once. CDR3 length equals 14 residues. Looked up from germline, CDR1 is SNHLY and CDR2 is FYNNEI. The sequence was collected from a woman in her sixties or seventies with acute or convalescent COVID-19. The source material was peripheral blood. The chain joins TRBV2 to TRBJ2-5; 10 bases fit TRBD1. In DNA form, the CDR3 reads TGTACCAGCAGGGTTGGGACAGGGGTTGAGACCCAGTACTTC. Its protein product is CTSRVGTGVETQYF. Complete variable domain (other parts from reference TRBV2 and TRBJ2-5): EPEVTQTPSHQVTQMGQEVILRCVPISNHLYFYWYRQILGQKVEFLVSFYNNEISEKSEIFDDQFSVERPDGSNFTLKIRSTKLEDSAMYFCTSRVGTGVETQYFGPGTRLLVL.